This T cell receptor (beta chain) was documented in a study of neurological immune-mediated disorders. This clonotype was recorded at least ten times. Unsorted libraries came from 2 million PBMCs stored at -80 °C. Sequencing runs each yielded over 170 million TCR-beta sequences from 15-18 subjects. TCRdb recomputed calls from the 5' RACE reads with MiXCR, one row per CDR3 protein. The data contain fewer than 85,000 distinct CDR3 sequences, about 5% of them singletons. Trimming at V came to 6 bases and at J to 0 bases, leaving 11 bases not matched to a gene. The CDR3 has 16 amino acids. Germline V lookup: CDR1 MDHEN, CDR2 SYDVKM.

Sequencing used PBMCs. The sequence came from a woman between 25 and 40 years old with multiple sclerosis. The rearrangement joins TRBV28 to TRBJ2-7; TRBD1 agrees at 7 bases. CDR3 nucleotides: TGTGCCAGCAGCACCCTGGGGACAGTCGACTCCTACGAGCAGTACTTC. This gives the protein CASSTLGTVDSYEQYF.